This T cell receptor beta chain was found in a study of beta chain features in type 1 diabetes. The study's findings and limits: Unsettled here was the matter of whether HLA type influences TCRB rearrangement. TCRB CDR3s were moderately but significantly shorter in Type 1 diabetes patients in all four CD4+ subsets.

Expressed TCRB transcripts were sequenced because the isolated RNA had all been reverse transcribed beforehand. Sequencing was performed with immunoSEQ multiplex PCR; in TCRdb, only in-frame clones are kept and a portion is missing. Counted here are some 14,000 clones, over 60% occurring once; the ten biggest clones make up about 0.57%. A few counts support this clone. Its antigen is not known. Trimming removed 5 bases from V and 3 bases from J, with 23 bases in between. This CDR3 is 18 amino acids long. The germline V gene has CDR1 KGHSH and CDR2 LQKENI. The TCR was taken from a woman aged 18-30 years with type 1 diabetes. The V gene is TRBV18, the J gene TRBJ1-5; tentative D call: TRBD1 (6 bases). Sequenced sample: stem cell memory CD4+ T cells from blood. The DNA for the CDR3 is TGTGCCAGCTCATCCAATACCAGACAGGCGCGGGCCAATCAGCCCCAGCATTTT. This gives the protein CASSSNTRQARANQPQHF.